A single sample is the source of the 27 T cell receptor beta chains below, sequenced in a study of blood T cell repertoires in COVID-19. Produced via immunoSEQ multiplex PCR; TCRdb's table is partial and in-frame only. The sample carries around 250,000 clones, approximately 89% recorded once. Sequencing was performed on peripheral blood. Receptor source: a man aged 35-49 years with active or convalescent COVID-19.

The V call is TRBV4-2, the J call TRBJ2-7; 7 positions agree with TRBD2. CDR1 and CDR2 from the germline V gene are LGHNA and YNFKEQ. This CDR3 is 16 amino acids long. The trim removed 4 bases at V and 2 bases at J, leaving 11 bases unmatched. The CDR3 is CASSRPPGGGPYEQYF. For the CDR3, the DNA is TGTGCCAGCAGCCGCCCCCCGGGAGGAGGTCCCTACGAGCAGTACTTC.

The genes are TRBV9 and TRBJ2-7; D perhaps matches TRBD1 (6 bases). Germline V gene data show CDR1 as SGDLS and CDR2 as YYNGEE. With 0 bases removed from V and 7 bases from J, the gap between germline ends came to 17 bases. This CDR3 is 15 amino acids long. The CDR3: CASSVALGAAEEQYF. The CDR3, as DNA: TGTGCCAGCAGCGTAGCACTGGGGGCCGCAGAGGAGCAGTACTTC.

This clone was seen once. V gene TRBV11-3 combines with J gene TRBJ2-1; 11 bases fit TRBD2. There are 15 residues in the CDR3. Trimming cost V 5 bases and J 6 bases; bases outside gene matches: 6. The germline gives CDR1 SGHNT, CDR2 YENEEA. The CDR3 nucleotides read TGTGCCAGCAGCCCCGGGACTAGCGGTTTCAATGAGCAGTTCTTC. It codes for CASSPGTSGFNEQFF.

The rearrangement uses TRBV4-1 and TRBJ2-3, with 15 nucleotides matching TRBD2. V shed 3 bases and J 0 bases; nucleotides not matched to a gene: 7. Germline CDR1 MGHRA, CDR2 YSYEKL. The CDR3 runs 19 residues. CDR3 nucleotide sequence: TGCGCCAGCAGCCATCCGGGACTAGCGGGGGGCTCTAGCACAGATACGCAGTATTTT. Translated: CASSHPGLAGGSSTDTQYF.

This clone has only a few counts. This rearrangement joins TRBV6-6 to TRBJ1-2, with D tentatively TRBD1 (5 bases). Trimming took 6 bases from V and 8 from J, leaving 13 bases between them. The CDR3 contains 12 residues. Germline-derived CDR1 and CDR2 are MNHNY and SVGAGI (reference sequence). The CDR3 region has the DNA TGTGCCAGCAGCCGGGGGGAGTTAGGCTACACCTTC. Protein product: CASSRGELGYTF.

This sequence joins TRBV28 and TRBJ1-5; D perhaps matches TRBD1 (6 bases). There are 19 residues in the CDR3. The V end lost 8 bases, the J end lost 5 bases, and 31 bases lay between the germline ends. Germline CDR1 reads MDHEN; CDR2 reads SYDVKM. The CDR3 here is CASVSPRWEQGGGDQPQHF. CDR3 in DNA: TGTGCCAGCGTCTCACCCAGGTGGGAACAGGGAGGGGGAGATCAGCCCCAGCATTTT.

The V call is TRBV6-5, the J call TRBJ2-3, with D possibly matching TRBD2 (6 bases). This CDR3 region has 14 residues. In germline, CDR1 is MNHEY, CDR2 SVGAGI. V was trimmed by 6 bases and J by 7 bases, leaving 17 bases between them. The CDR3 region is CASRSQEGYYTQYF. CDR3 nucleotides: TGTGCCAGCAGATCACAGGAGGGATATTATACGCAGTATTTT.

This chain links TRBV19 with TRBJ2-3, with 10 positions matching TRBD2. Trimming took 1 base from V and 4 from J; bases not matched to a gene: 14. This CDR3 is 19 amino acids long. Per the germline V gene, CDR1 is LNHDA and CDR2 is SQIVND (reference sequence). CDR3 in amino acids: CASSIGRLAGAIASDTQYF. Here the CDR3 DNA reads TGTGCCAGTAGTATAGGTCGGCTAGCGGGAGCTATCGCTTCAGATACGCAGTATTTT.

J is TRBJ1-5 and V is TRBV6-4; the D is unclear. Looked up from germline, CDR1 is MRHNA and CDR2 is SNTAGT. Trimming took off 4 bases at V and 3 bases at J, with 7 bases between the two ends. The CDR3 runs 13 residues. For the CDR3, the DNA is TGTGCCAGCAGTGCCGACAACAATCAGCCCCAGCATTTT. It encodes CASSADNNQPQHF.

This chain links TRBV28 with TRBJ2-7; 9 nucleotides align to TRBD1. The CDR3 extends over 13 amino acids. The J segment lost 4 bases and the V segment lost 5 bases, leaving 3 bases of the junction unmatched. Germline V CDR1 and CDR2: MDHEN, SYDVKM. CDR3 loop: CASSGQGPYEQYF. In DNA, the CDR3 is TGTGCCAGCAGTGGACAGGGGCCTTACGAGCAGTACTTC. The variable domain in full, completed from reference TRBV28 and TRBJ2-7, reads DVKVTQSSRYLVKRTGEKVFLECVQDMDHENMFWYRQDPGLGLRLIYFSYDVKMKEKGDIPEGYSVSREKKERFSLILESASTNQTSMYLCASSGQGPYEQYFGPGTRLTVT.

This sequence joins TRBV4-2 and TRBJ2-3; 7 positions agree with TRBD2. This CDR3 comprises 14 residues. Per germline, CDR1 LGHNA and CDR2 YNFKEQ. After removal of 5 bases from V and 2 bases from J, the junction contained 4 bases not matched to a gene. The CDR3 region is CASSAGTTTDTQYF. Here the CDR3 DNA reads TGTGCCAGCAGCGCTGGGACTACCACAGATACGCAGTATTTT.

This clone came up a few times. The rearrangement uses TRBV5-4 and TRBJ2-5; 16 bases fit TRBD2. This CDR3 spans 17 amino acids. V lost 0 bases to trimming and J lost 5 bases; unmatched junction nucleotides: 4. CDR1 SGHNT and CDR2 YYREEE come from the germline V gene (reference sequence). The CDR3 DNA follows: TGTGCCAGCAGCTTGGCGGGACTAGCGGGAGGGGAGGAGACCCAGTACTTC. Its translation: CASSLAGLAGGEETQYF.

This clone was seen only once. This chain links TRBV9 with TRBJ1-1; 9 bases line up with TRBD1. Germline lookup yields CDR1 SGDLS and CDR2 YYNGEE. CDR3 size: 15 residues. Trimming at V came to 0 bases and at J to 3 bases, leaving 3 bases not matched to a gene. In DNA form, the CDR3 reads TGTGCCAGCAGCGTAGATGGACAGGGGTACACTGAAGCTTTCTTT. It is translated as CASSVDGQGYTEAFF.

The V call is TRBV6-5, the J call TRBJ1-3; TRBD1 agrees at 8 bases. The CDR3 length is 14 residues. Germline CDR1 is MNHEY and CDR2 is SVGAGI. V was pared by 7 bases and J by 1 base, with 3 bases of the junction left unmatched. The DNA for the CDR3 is TGTGCCAGCACCCGGACAGGGTCTGGAAACACCATATATTTT. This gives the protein CASTRTGSGNTIYF.

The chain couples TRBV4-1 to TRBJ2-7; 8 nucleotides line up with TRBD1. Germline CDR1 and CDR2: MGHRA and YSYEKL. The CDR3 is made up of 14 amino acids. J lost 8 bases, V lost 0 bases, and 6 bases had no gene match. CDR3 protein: CASSQDTGGRKQYF. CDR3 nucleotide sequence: TGCGCCAGCAGCCAAGACACAGGGGGTAGGAAGCAGTACTTC.

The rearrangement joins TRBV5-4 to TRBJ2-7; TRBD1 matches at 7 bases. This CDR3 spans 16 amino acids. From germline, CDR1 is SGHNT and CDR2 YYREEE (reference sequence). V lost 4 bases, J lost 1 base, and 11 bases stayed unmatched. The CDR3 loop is CASSPRRGQMSYEQYF. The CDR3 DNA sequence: TGTGCCAGCAGCCCCCGCCGGGGACAGATGTCCTACGAGCAGTACTTC.

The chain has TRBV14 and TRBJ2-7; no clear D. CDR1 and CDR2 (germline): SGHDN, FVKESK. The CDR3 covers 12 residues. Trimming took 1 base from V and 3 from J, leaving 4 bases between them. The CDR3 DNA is TGTGCCAGCAGCCAAGGGAGCTACGAGCAGTACTTC. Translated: CASSQGSYEQYF.

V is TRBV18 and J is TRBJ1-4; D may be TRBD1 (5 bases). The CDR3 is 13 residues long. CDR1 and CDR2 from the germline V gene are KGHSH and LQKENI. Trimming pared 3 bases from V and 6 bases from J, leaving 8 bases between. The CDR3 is CASSPRQYEKLFF. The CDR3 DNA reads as TGTGCCAGCTCACCCCGACAGTATGAAAAACTGTTTTTT.

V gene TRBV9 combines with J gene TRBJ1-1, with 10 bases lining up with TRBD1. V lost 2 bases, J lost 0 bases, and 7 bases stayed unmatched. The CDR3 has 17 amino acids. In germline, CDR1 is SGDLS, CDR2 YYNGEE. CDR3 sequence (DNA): TGTGCCAGCAGCGTCGGACAGGGGGAAGACGTGAACACTGAAGCTTTCTTT. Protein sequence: CASSVGQGEDVNTEAFF.

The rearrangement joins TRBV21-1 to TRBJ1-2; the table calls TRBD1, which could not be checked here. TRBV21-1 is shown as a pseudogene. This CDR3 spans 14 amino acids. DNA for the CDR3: TGTGCCAGCATTCAGGGGGTCTGGATCTATGGCTACACCTTC. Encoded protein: CASIQGVWIYGYTF.

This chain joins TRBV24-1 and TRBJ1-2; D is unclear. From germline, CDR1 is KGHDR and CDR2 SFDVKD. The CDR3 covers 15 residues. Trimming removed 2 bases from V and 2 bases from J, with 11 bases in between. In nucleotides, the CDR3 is TGTGCCACCAGTGATTCGGTGGGAGGGAACTATGGCTACACCTTC. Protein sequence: CATSDSVGGNYGYTF.

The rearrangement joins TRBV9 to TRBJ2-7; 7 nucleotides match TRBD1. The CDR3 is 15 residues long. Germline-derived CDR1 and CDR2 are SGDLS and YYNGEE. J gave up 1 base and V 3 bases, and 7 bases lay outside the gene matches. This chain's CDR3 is CASSGMTGPSYEQYF. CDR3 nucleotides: TGTGCCAGCAGCGGAATGACAGGGCCATCCTACGAGCAGTACTTC.

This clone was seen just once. CDR3 sequence (DNA): TGTGCCAGCAGTCGGACAGGGCTTAATTCACCCCTCCACTTT. It translates to CASSRTGLNSPLHF. This chain links TRBV6-6 with TRBJ1-6; 8 nucleotides align to TRBD1. Germline lookup yields CDR1 MNHNY and CDR2 SVGAGI (reference sequence). The ends lost 5 bases at V and 6 bases at J; junction bases unmatched: 3. CDR3 size: 14 residues.

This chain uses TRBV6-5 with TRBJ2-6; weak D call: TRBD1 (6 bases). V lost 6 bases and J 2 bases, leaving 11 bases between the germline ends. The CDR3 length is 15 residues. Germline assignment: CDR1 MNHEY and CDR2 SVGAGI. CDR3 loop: CASRRTVAGANVLTF. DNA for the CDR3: TGTGCCAGCAGGCGGACAGTTGCTGGGGCCAACGTCCTGACTTTC.

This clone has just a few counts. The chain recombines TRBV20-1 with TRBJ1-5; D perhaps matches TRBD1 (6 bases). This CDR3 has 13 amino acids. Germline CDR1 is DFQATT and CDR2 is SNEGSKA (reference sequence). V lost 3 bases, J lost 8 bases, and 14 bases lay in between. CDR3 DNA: TGCAGTGCTAGTAGACAGGCCCTAAAGCCCCAGCATTTT. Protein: CSASRQALKPQHF.

As DNA, the CDR3 is TGTGCCAGCAGTTTATTAGGGGTGACCGGGGAGCTGTTTTTT. Its protein product is CASSLLGVTGELFF. The gene calls are TRBV27 and TRBJ2-2, with a possible D match to TRBD1 (5 bases). Germline V lookup: CDR1 MNHEY, CDR2 SMNVEV (reference sequence). This CDR3 region has 14 residues. Trimming removed 1 base at V and 5 bases at J, with 8 bases between.

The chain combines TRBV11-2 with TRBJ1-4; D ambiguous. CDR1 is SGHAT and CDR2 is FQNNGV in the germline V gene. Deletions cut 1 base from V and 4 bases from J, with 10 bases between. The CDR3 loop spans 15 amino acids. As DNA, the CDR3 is TGTGCCAGCAGCTTAGTATTCGGCGGTAATGAAAAACTGTTTTTT. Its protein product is CASSLVFGGNEKLFF.